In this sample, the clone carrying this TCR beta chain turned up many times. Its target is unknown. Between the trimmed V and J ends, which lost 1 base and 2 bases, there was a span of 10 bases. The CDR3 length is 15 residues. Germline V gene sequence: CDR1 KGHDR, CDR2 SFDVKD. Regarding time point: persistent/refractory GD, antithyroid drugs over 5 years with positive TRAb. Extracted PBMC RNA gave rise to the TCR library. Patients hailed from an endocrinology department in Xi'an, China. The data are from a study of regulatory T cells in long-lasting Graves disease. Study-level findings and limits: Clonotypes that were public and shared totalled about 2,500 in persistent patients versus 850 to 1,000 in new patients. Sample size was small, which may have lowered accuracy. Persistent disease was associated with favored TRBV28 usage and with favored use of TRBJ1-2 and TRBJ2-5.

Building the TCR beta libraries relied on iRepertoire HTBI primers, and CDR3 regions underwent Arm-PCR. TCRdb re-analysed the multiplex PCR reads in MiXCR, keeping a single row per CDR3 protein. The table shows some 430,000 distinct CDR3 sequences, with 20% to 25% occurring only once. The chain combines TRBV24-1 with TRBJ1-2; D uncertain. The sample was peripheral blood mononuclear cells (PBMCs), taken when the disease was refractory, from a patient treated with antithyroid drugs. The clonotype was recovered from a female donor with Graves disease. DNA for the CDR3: TGTGCCACCAGTGATTTTCGGGGAACAAACTATGGCTACACCTTC. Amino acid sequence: CATSDFRGTNYGYTF.